This T cell receptor (gamma chain) is drawn from a study of gamma delta lymphoproliferative disorders and STAT genes. General observations from the study: Nearly all major patient gamma and delta clonotypes were public.

On this clone itself: Its antigen is unidentified. The protein held in TCRdb is that of a much larger clone and does not match this DNA's translation at residue 8, likely because of a read error; the protein shown is translated from the DNA.

Sequencing used genomic DNA taken from PBMCs of patients and controls. TCRdb re-analyzed the multiplex PCR reads via CATT. The table lists around 2,000 gamma-chain clones, approximately 10% of them singletons. The specimen sequenced was blood. The receptor was isolated from a human donor with gamma-delta T-cell large granular lymphocyte leukemia.

The CDR3 bases are TGTGCCTTGTGGGAGGAAGAGGTGGGCAAAAAAATCAAGGTATTT. It yields the protein CALWEEEVGKKIKVF. The chain is built from TRGV9 and TRGJP. In the absence of a J gene in TCRdb, the DNA was matched to germline to assign it here. This CDR3 comprises 15 residues. Germline CDR1 GITISATS, CDR2 ISYDGTV (reference sequence).